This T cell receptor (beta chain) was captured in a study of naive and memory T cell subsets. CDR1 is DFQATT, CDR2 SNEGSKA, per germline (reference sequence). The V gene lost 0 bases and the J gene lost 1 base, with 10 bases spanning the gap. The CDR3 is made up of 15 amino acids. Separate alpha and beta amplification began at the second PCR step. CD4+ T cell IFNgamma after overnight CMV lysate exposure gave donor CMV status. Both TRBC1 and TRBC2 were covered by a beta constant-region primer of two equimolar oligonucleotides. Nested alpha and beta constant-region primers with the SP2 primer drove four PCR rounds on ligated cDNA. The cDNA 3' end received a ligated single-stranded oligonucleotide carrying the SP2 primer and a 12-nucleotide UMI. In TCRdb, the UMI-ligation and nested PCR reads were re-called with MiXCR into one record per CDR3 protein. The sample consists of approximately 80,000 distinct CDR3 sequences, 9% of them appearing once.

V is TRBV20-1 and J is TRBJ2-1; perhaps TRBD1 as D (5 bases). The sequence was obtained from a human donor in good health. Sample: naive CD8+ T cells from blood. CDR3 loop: CSARDQRQSYNEQFF. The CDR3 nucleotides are TGCAGTGCTAGAGACCAGAGACAGTCCTACAATGAGCAGTTCTTC.